What follows is one T cell receptor beta chain and its context. Its antigen is not identified. The data are from a study of shared clonotypes between healthy human individuals. Whole-study findings and limits: The study found lower generation probabilities in non-shared clonotypes than in those shared by all four donors. Sequencing of the sorted subsets was shown by rarefaction to be incomplete despite large depth. On the whole, naive subsets had larger estimated richness than memory subsets had.

Only in-frame clones appear in the TCRdb table, and some are missing; sequencing was by immunoSEQ multiplex PCR. This table holds some 2 million clones, just under 95% found once. This CDR3 contains 16 residues. Germline CDR1 is MGHRA and CDR2 is YSYEKL. V lost 3 bases and J 1 base, leaving 15 bases between the germline ends. Only CD45RO-negative cells positively selected for CCR7 counted as naive CD8 cells, so terminally differentiated effector memory CD45RA+ cells were excluded. Every donor, a Caucasian adult, lived in Nashville, Tennessee. The chain uses TRBV4-1 and TRBJ1-2, with D perhaps matching TRBD1 (5 bases). Sequences were obtained from naive CD8+ T cells sorted from blood. This clonotype was sampled from a man younger than 35 in good health. The CDR3 sequence: CASSQPGLLDNYGYTF. DNA for the CDR3: TGCGCCAGCAGCCAGCCGGGACTATTGGATAACTATGGCTACACCTTC.